This TCR beta chain originates from a study of T cell responses to AZD1222 COVID-19 vaccine. Study findings and constraints: Variant regions that are unmutated are reportedly the target of nearly half of spike-specific TCRs. Recipients of two AZD1222 doses showed rising Spike-specific TCR breadth and depth.

Remarks on this clone: Its antigen is not known.

The V gene lost 1 base and the J gene lost 2 bases, with 9 bases spanning the gap. Germline lookup yields CDR1 MNHNS and CDR2 SASEGT. The CDR3 spans 14 residues. Libraries were prepared by immunoSEQ multiplex PCR; TCRdb keeps only in-frame clonotypes and omits some of them. The sample has 120,000 to 150,000 clones, 93% seen once; the top ten hold 1.5% to 2%. The sequenced sample was peripheral blood, obtained on day 0 of AZD1222 vaccination. The receptor was derived from an adult in good health. This chain links TRBV6-1 with TRBJ2-7; D is unresolved. CDR3 region: CASSEDGFTYEQYF. The CDR3 DNA reads as TGTGCCAGCAGTGAAGACGGATTCACCTACGAGCAGTACTTC.